The 11 T cell receptor beta chains given below trace back to one sample, sequenced in a study of T cells in narcolepsy. The data were produced by immunoSEQ multiplex PCR, yet TCRdb's version contains in-frame clones alone and is incomplete. The sample has 3,000 or so clones; under 80% are singletons. Material: CD45RA- memory CD8+ T cells from PBMCs. Every receptor here comes from a human donor with narcolepsy.

Sample share makes this clone medium-sized. The gene calls are TRBV7-7 and TRBJ2-7, with 8 bases lining up with TRBD1. Germline CDR1 reads SSHAT; CDR2 reads FNYEAQ (reference sequence). CDR3 length: 14 amino acids. V trimming: 1 base; J trimming: 5 bases; junction bases outside the gene matches: 4. CDR3 sequence (DNA): TGTGCCAGCAGCTTAGTCGCAGGGGGCGACGAGCAGTACTTC. Translation gives CASSLVAGGDEQYF.

The rearrangement uses TRBV19 and TRBJ1-5; no clear D gene. The CDR3 runs to 13 residues. From germline, CDR1 is LNHDA and CDR2 SQIVND (reference sequence). V was cut by 9 bases and J by 9 bases, with 18 bases left in between. The CDR3 protein is CASGPTLIMPQHF. In nucleotides, the CDR3 is TGTGCCAGCGGGCCAACCTTGATCATGCCCCAGCATTTT.

The rearrangement uses TRBV5-1 and TRBJ1-3, with D perhaps TRBD1 (6 bases). Germline CDR1 is SGHRS and CDR2 is YFSETQ. The CDR3 covers 15 residues. The V gene lost 4 bases and the J gene lost 0 bases, with 11 bases spanning the gap. The CDR3 DNA follows: TGCGCCAGCAGCAACGGGACAATCTCTGGAAACACCATATATTTT. This translates into CASSNGTISGNTIYF. Complete variable domain (other parts from reference TRBV5-1 and TRBJ1-3): KAGVTQTPRYLIKTRGQQVTLSCSPISGHRSVSWYQQTPGQGLQFLFEYFSETQRNKGNFPGRFSGRQFSNSRSEMNVSTLELGDSALYLCASSNGTISGNTIYFGEGSWLTVV.

By sample share, this clone is medium-sized. The chain joins TRBV5-1 to TRBJ1-1; D gene uncertain. The germline CDR1 and CDR2 sequences are SGHRS and YFSETQ. The V end lost 7 bases, the J end lost 1 base, and 8 bases lay between the germline ends. The CDR3 has 12 amino acids. The CDR3, as DNA: TGCGCCAGCTTCGAGGGGAACACTGAAGCTTTCTTT. This encodes CASFEGNTEAFF.

The chain employs TRBV7-9 and TRBJ1-5; the D is unclear. Per germline, CDR1 SEHNR and CDR2 FQNEAQ (reference sequence). There are 14 residues in the CDR3. Trimming took 8 bases from V and 1 from J, leaving 12 bases between them. CDR3 in DNA: TGTGCCAGCGATGGAGGTCAGAGCAATCAGCCCCAGCATTTT. Protein product: CASDGGQSNQPQHF.

V is TRBV4-3 and J is TRBJ2-3, with a possible D match to TRBD2 (7 bases). CDR3 size: 14 residues. Trimming took 1 base from V and 6 from J, leaving 11 bases between them. In germline, CDR1 is LGHNA, CDR2 YSLEER. The CDR3 loop reads CASSQVGGADTQYF. As DNA, the CDR3 is TGCGCCAGCAGCCAAGTGGGGGGGGCGGATACGCAGTATTTT.

The chain links TRBV5-4 to TRBJ2-7; 9 bases line up with TRBD1. The CDR3 loop spans 14 amino acids. Germline CDR1 is SGHNT and CDR2 is YYREEE (reference sequence). V shed 3 bases and J 3 bases; nucleotides not matched to a gene: 4. The CDR3: CASSSWTGDYEQYF. The CDR3 DNA follows: TGTGCCAGCAGCTCCTGGACAGGGGACTACGAGCAGTACTTC.

The V gene is TRBV6-6, the J gene TRBJ2-4; 7 bases match TRBD2. The germline V gene encodes CDR1 MNHNY and CDR2 SVGAGI (reference sequence). This CDR3 has 15 amino acids. The junction had 7 bases not matched to a gene; V was cut back by 7 bases and J by 1 base. The CDR3 DNA sequence: TGTGCCAGCATGGGAGGGCCCGGGGCCAAAAACATTCAGTACTTC. It encodes CASMGGPGAKNIQYF.

The CDR3 loop is CASSSAHGTSWHEQYF. Here the CDR3 DNA reads TGCGCCAGCAGTTCGGCCCACGGGACTAGTTGGCACGAGCAGTACTTC. The chain is built from TRBV5-1 and TRBJ2-7, with 8 bases fitting TRBD2. Germline-derived CDR1 and CDR2 are SGHRS and YFSETQ. The CDR3 contains 16 residues. V trimming: 5 bases; J trimming: 5 bases; junction bases outside the gene matches: 15.

Relative to its sample, this clone is large (0.1 to 1%). The rearrangement joins TRBV5-1 to TRBJ1-2; unclear D gene. This CDR3 is built from 13 residues. V lost 4 bases to trimming and J lost 2 bases, with 9 bases between them. CDR1 and CDR2 (germline): SGHRS, YFSETQ. The CDR3 reads CASSPTPNYGYTF. The CDR3 DNA is TGCGCCAGCAGCCCGACACCGAACTATGGCTACACCTTC.

A single count supports this clone. The gene calls are TRBV7-5 and TRBJ1-1. TRBV7-5 is designated a pseudogene. This CDR3 has 11 residues. The CDR3 DNA follows: TGTGCCAGCAGCATGGGGAGACAGACTTTCTTT. Translation: CASSMGRQTFF.